This is a list of T cell receptor beta chains from one sample in a study of T cell repertoires and HLA-DP antigens. Produced via immunoSEQ multiplex PCR; TCRdb's table is partial and in-frame only. The sample records more than 90,000 clones, 80% to 95% being singletons. Antigens for these TCRs are unknown. Source material: CD4+ T cells from PBMCs. These receptors all stem from a woman aged 18-30 years in good health and CMV-seronegative. CDR3s include the opening cysteine and the closing phenylalanine or tryptophan. The D gene is left open where the match is weak. Clone size is not always given. Where it is, it says once, few, many or a class for expanded clones.

TRBJ1-1	15	TRBV5-1	NA	NA	CASSPAGDVIAEAFF	TGCGCCAGCAGCCCGGCGGGTGACGTTATTGCTGAAGCTTTCTTT
TRBJ1-5	15	TRBV6-6	TRBD1	NA	CASSRQGIPNQPQHF	TGTGCCAGCAGTAGACAGGGGATCCCCAATCAGCCCCAGCATTTT
TRBJ2-5	12	TRBV18	NA	NA	CASSAKRETQYF	TGTGCCAGCTCCGCAAAGAGAGAGACCCAGTACTTC
TRBJ1-2	14	TRBV2	NA	NA	CASSEVTANYGYTF	TGTGCCAGCAGTGAAGTAACAGCTAACTATGGCTACACCTTC
TRBJ1-6	16	TRBV28	TRBD1	NA	CASSYPGTGWGSPLHF	TGTGCCAGCAGTTACCCAGGGACAGGGTGGGGTTCACCCCTCCACTTT
TRBJ2-3	13	TRBV4-3	NA	once	CASGARSTDTQYF	TGCGCCAGCGGGGCAAGGAGCACAGATACGCAGTATTTT
TRBJ2-7	13	TRBV7-3	NA	NA	CASSLMANYEQYF	TGTGCCAGCAGCTTAATGGCCAACTACGAGCAGTACTTC
TRBJ2-1	15	TRBV30	NA	NA	CAWSQLRHRVNEQFF	TGTGCCTGGAGCCAACTTCGACACCGTGTTAATGAGCAGTTCTTC
TRBJ2-4	15	TRBV19	NA	NA	CASSIDTKTKNIQYF	TGTGCCAGTAGTATAGACACGAAGACCAAAAACATTCAGTACTTC
TRBJ2-5	16	TRBV9	TRBD2	NA	CASSQGLGGMQETQYF	TGTGCCAGCAGCCAGGGACTAGGGGGGATGCAAGAGACCCAGTACTTC
TRBJ1-4	15	TRBV21-1	NA	NA	CASSKEGGGQEKLFF	TGTGCCAGCAGCAAAGAAGGCGGGGGCCAAGAAAAACTGTTTTTT
TRBJ2-2	16	TRBV10-3	TRBD2	NA	CAISDTSGSYTGELFF	TGTGCCATCAGTGACACTAGCGGGAGTTACACCGGGGAGCTGTTTTTT
TRBJ2-3	15	TRBV4-3	TRBD2	NA	CASSPGTTPTDTQYF	TGCGCCAGCAGCCCCGGGACTACTCCCACAGATACGCAGTATTTT